Sequencing of this T cell receptor (beta chain) was carried out in a study of CD8 T cells in ankylosing spondylitis. Broader study findings: Among TCR beta sequences, a motif of eight highly homologous variants appeared characteristic of ankylosing spondylitis blood.

Germline loops: CDR1 SNHLY, CDR2 FYNNEI. CDR3 length equals 15 residues. The trim removed 2 bases at V and 2 bases at J, leaving 5 bases unmatched. This clonotype was recorded a few times. The antigen is unknown. It was by quantitative 5'-RACE with molecular barcodes that TCR beta libraries were made. TCRdb used MiXCR to reprocess the 5' RACE reads, holding one entry per CDR3 protein. Here the sample spans about 360,000 distinct CDR3 sequences, 20% being singletons. The genes are TRBV2 and TRBJ2-7; 8 bases align to TRBD2. The source is a male donor with ankylosing spondylitis or in good health (not recorded which). Material for sequencing was blood, either unsorted or a sorted T cell fraction (not recorded which). CDR3 nucleotides: TGTGCCAGCAGTGAATTCGGGAGGGGCACCTACGAGCAGTACTTC. Protein: CASSEFGRGTYEQYF.